Below are 3 T cell receptor beta chains sequenced from a single sample in a study of T cells after posttransplantation cyclophosphamide. TCRdb's copy holds only in-frame clones and misses some; the assay was immunoSEQ multiplex PCR. The repertoire consists of around 6,900 clones, with around 98% occurring once and the leading ten covering less than 0.55%. Sequenced sample: naive CD8+ T cells sorted from PBMCs. These receptors all come from a woman aged 25 to 39 in good health and a related stem cell transplant donor.

The genes are TRBV7-6 and TRBJ1-5; possibly TRBD1 for D (5 bases). CDR1 is SGHVS, CDR2 FNYEAQ, per germline. The CDR3 has 16 amino acids. V was shortened by 1 base and J by 6 bases, with 16 bases between the two germline ends. DNA for the CDR3: TGTGCCAGCAGCTTAGGCGGCGCAGGAAGGGGTCAGCCCCAGCATTTT. Translated, it gives CASSLGGAGRGQPQHF.

The chain combines TRBV6-6 with TRBJ2-1; D is perhaps TRBD2 (6 bases). Germline CDR1 and CDR2: MNHNY and SVGAGI (reference sequence). The CDR3 spans 15 residues. The germline V and J ends were trimmed by 6 bases and 0 bases, with 12 bases remaining between them. The CDR3 loop is CASSPLASSYNEQFF. Written as DNA, the CDR3 is TGTGCCAGCAGCCCGCTAGCGAGCTCCTACAATGAGCAGTTCTTC.

The chain links TRBV9 to TRBJ1-5; the D gene is possibly TRBD1 (5 bases). Germline V lookup: CDR1 SGDLS, CDR2 YYNGEE. Trimming left V 4 bases short and J 6 bases short, with 8 bases between. This CDR3 region has 12 residues. The CDR3 spells CASSKGLQPQHF. The CDR3, as DNA: TGTGCCAGCAGCAAGGGGCTTCAGCCCCAGCATTTT.